Listed here are 8 T cell receptor beta chains from one sample, sequenced in a study of OX40 agonist ivuxolimab in advanced cancers. Profiled with immunoSEQ multiplex PCR; TCRdb holds only in-frame clones, not every one. The sample contains 45,000 to 65,000 clones, roughly 88% of which appear only once. The sequences come from CD4+ or CD8+ T cells sorted from blood, collected in a trial of the OX40 agonist ivuxolimab. These receptors all come from an adult with an advanced solid tumor such as melanoma, head and neck, liver or kidney cancer.

V usage is TRBV11-2 and J usage is TRBJ2-3; D is perhaps TRBD1 or TRBD2 (5 bases each). Trimming stripped 5 bases from V and 6 bases from J, with 9 bases between. The CDR3 is 12 residues long. Germline V lookup: CDR1 SGHAT, CDR2 FQNNGV. CDR3 sequence (DNA): TGTGCCAGCAGCGTGGGGGACGATACGCAGTATTTT. Protein: CASSVGDDTQYF.

This clone was seen only a few times. This rearrangement joins TRBV9 to TRBJ1-5; 9 nucleotides align to TRBD1. Losses at the gene ends were 2 bases for V and 4 bases for J; bases not matched to a gene: 4. This CDR3 region has 15 residues. Germline V gene sequence: CDR1 SGDLS, CDR2 YYNGEE. Here the CDR3 DNA reads TGTGCCAGCAGCGTCGGGACAGGGCTGAATCAGCCCCAGCATTTT. Translated, it gives CASSVGTGLNQPQHF.

This sequence joins TRBV2 and TRBJ1-4; 8 bases are shared with TRBD1. The CDR3 sequence is 14 residues long. Germline CDR1 is SNHLY and CDR2 is FYNNEI. J lost 5 bases, V lost 9 bases, and 8 bases had no gene match. DNA for the CDR3: TGTGCCAGTGAACAGGGACAGGCGAATGAAAAACTGTTTTTT. It encodes CASEQGQANEKLFF.

The chain combines TRBV10-1 with TRBJ2-3; 9 bases align to TRBD1. CDR3 length: 17 residues. J gave up 0 bases and V 4 bases, and 8 bases lay outside the gene matches. Germline V lookup: CDR1 WNHNN, CDR2 SYGVQD (reference sequence). In nucleotides, the CDR3 is TGCGCCAGCAGTGGATCAACCGGGACAGGGAGCACAGATACGCAGTATTTT. Translating it yields CASSGSTGTGSTDTQYF.

The gene calls are TRBV11-2 and TRBJ2-7; D unresolved. V was pared by 4 bases and J by 3 bases, with 7 bases between. There are 12 residues in the CDR3. The germline CDR1 and CDR2 sequences are SGHAT and FQNNGV. CDR3 nucleotide sequence: TGTGCCAGCAGCTCCCAGTTCTACGAGCAGTACTTC. This sequence encodes CASSSQFYEQYF.

This chain joins TRBV5-4 and TRBJ1-1, with D possibly being TRBD1 (5 bases). CDR1 is SGHNT and CDR2 is YYREEE in the germline V gene (reference sequence). The CDR3 is 13 residues long. Deletions cut 0 bases from V and 6 bases from J, with 9 bases between. The CDR3 loop is CASSLETVPEAFF. For the CDR3, the DNA is TGTGCCAGCAGCTTGGAGACAGTCCCTGAAGCTTTCTTT.

This chain joins TRBV7-6 and TRBJ2-1; 9 nucleotides agree with TRBD1. In germline, CDR1 is SGHVS, CDR2 FNYEAQ. This CDR3 has 12 amino acids. Trimming at V came to 8 bases and at J to 7 bases, leaving 3 bases not matched to a gene. The CDR3 spells CASSGTGNEQFF. For the CDR3, the DNA is TGTGCCAGCTCAGGGACAGGGAATGAGCAGTTCTTC.

The chain recombines TRBV7-6 with TRBJ2-3; D remains unclear. This CDR3 spans 14 amino acids. V was cut by 3 bases and J by 1 base, with 8 bases left in between. In germline, CDR1 is SGHVS, CDR2 FNYEAQ. CDR3 sequence: CASSFWSGTDTQYF. The CDR3 bases are TGTGCCAGCAGCTTTTGGTCGGGCACAGATACGCAGTATTTT.